Shown below are 29 T cell receptor beta chains from a single sample sequenced in a study of T cells after yellow fever vaccination. TCRdb redid the calling of the 5' RACE reads with MiXCR, one entry per CDR3 protein. The sample shows 150,000 to 200,000 distinct CDR3 sequences, roughly a tenth of them seen only once. The source was CD8+ T cells sorted from PBMCs, collected 45 days after the yellow fever booster vaccination. These receptors all stem from a man younger than 35 who received the YFV17D yellow fever vaccine.

In this sample, this clonotype turned up a few times. V and J are TRBV10-3 and TRBJ2-7; D remains ambiguous. The CDR3 runs to 18 residues. V lost 0 bases, J lost 4 bases, and 22 bases lay in between. Germline values: CDR1 ENHRY, CDR2 SYGVKD. The CDR3 region has the DNA TGTGCCATCAGTGAGTCGCTAGGAGTCTCGGACGGAACTTACGAGCAGTACTTC. Translating it yields CAISESLGVSDGTYEQYF.

The chain combines TRBV4-3 with TRBJ2-1; TRBD2 is a possible D gene (5 bases). Looked up from germline, CDR1 is LGHNA and CDR2 is YSLEER. V was clipped by 0 bases and J by 2 bases, with 8 bases between them. This CDR3 region has 15 residues. CDR3 loop: CASSQDWEPYNEQFF. The CDR3 nucleotides read TGCGCCAGCAGCCAAGATTGGGAGCCCTACAATGAGCAGTTCTTC.

The V call is TRBV25-1, the J call TRBJ1-1, with D perhaps matching TRBD1 (5 bases). With 8 bases removed from V and 3 bases from J, the gap between germline ends came to 13 bases. From germline, CDR1 is MGHDK and CDR2 SYGVNS. The CDR3 is 13 amino acids. The CDR3 nucleotides read TGTGCCAGCGGAGGGGAGGACTACACTGAAGCTTTCTTT. It translates to CASGGEDYTEAFF. Full variable domain (outside the CDR3, taken from reference TRBV25-1 and TRBJ1-1): EADIYQTPRYLVIGTGKKITLECSQTMGHDKMYWYQQDPGMELHLIHYSYGVNSTEKGDLSSESTVSRIRTEHFPLTLESARPSHTSQYLCASGGEDYTEAFFGQGTRLTVV.

This clonotype was seen more than once but under ten times. V is TRBV16 and J is TRBJ2-3; D is perhaps TRBD1 (6 bases). Between the trimmed V and J ends, which lost 5 bases and 3 bases, there was a span of 12 bases. The length of the CDR3 is 14 residues. Germline V gene data show CDR1 as KGHSY and CDR2 as FQNENV. CDR3 coding DNA: TGTGCCAGCAGCTCAGGGGAGCGTACAGATACGCAGTATTTT. This codes for CASSSGERTDTQYF.

The gene calls are TRBV4-3 and TRBJ2-3; D could derive from TRBD1 or TRBD2 (5 bases each). The germline V gene encodes CDR1 LGHNA and CDR2 YSLEER. The V gene lost 1 base and the J gene lost 4 bases, with 9 bases spanning the gap. The CDR3 runs 14 residues. The CDR3 loop is CASSQGRDPDTQYF. The CDR3 DNA is TGCGCCAGCAGCCAAGGCCGGGACCCAGATACGCAGTATTTT.

The table lists this clonotype with a few counts. CDR3 in DNA: TGTGCCAGCAGACCTCAAGGAAACCAAGAGACCCAGTACTTC. Protein: CASRPQGNQETQYF. The genes are TRBV6-2 or TRBV6-3 and TRBJ2-5; D gene ambiguous. The CDR3 loop spans 14 amino acids. Between the trimmed V and J ends, which lost 6 bases and 0 bases, there was a span of 11 bases. Germline lookup yields CDR1 MNHEY and CDR2 SVGEGT.

This rearrangement joins TRBV7-9 to TRBJ1-2; D is uncertain. CDR1 is SEHNR and CDR2 is FQNEAQ in the germline V gene (reference sequence). The CDR3 is 14 amino acids. V lost 1 base and J 4 bases, leaving 10 bases between the germline ends. The CDR3 reads CASSLVAAFYGYTF. CDR3 sequence (DNA): TGTGCCAGCAGCTTAGTCGCAGCCTTCTATGGCTACACCTTC. Variable domain in full (rest from reference TRBV7-9 and TRBJ1-2): DTGVSQNPRHKITKRGQNVTFRCDPISEHNRLYWYRQTLGQGPEFLTYFQNEAQLEKSRLLSDRFSAERPKGSFSTLEIQRTEQGDSAMYLCASSLVAAFYGYTFGSGTRLTVV.

This clonotype came up a few times. This chain connects TRBV19 to TRBJ2-4; D remains unclear. Trimming took off 6 bases at V and 11 bases at J, with 11 bases between the two ends. The germline V gene encodes CDR1 LNHDA and CDR2 SQIVND (reference sequence). The CDR3 runs to 11 residues. DNA for the CDR3: TGTGCCAGTAGGCTCGGAGCCCTTCAGTACTTC. Translating gives CASRLGALQYF.

The chain joins TRBV7-3 to TRBJ2-2; D not certain. V was cut by 5 bases and J by 2 bases, with 3 bases left in between. Germline loops: CDR1 SGHTA, CDR2 FQGTGA. CDR3 size: 12 residues. The chain's CDR3 is CASSINTGELFF. The CDR3 DNA sequence: TGTGCCAGCAGCATAAACACCGGGGAGCTGTTTTTT. Full variable domain (missing parts from reference TRBV7-3 and TRBJ2-2): GAGVSQTPSNKVTEKGKYVELRCDPISGHTALYWYRQSLGQGPEFLIYFQGTGAADDSGLPNDRFFAVRPEGSVSTLKIQRTERGDSAVYLCASSINTGELFFGEGSRLTVL.

This clonotype has a handful of counts. The chain carries TRBV6-6 and TRBJ1-4; TRBD1 is a possible D gene (5 bases). The ends were cut back, 6 bases at V and 13 bases at J, with 21 bases in the middle. The CDR3 sequence is 14 residues long. Germline V gene sequence: CDR1 MNHNY, CDR2 SVGAGI (reference sequence). DNA for the CDR3: TGTGCCAGCAGCGCCGGGGCAGAGCGAAACAGACTGTTTTTT. As protein: CASSAGAERNRLFF.

The chain recombines TRBV7-2 with TRBJ2-3; 11 nucleotides agree with TRBD2. The CDR3 contains 18 residues. Germline V gene data show CDR1 as SGHTA and CDR2 as FQGNSA. The V segment lost 4 bases and the J segment 0 bases; nucleotides outside the gene matches: 9. The DNA for the CDR3 is TGTGCCAGCAGCTCCCTACTAGCGGGGGTAACTAGCACAGATACGCAGTATTTT. It codes for CASSSLLAGVTSTDTQYF.

There are a few counts of this clonotype. V and J are TRBV6-6 and TRBJ1-4; D is ambiguous. CDR3 length equals 16 residues. Trimming stripped 5 bases from V and 4 bases from J, with 17 bases between. Looked up from germline, CDR1 is MNHNY and CDR2 is SVGAGI (reference sequence). CDR3 DNA: TGTGCCAGCAGTACTATAACTCTGGAGTATAATGAAAAACTGTTTTTT. Amino acids: CASSTITLEYNEKLFF.

This clonotype has just a few counts. The chain uses TRBV6-6 and TRBJ1-4; 9 nucleotides match TRBD1. Trimming at V came to 6 bases and at J to 2 bases, leaving 7 bases not matched to a gene. The CDR3 is 16 amino acids. Germline V CDR1 and CDR2: MNHNY, SVGAGI (reference sequence). CDR3 coding DNA: TGTGCCAGCAGCTCGGACAGGGGATACACTAATGAAAAACTGTTTTTT. Its protein product is CASSSDRGYTNEKLFF.

This clonotype has a handful of counts. The rearrangement uses TRBV6-2 or TRBV6-3 and TRBJ2-1; 8 bases agree with TRBD2. The CDR3 sequence is 15 residues long. The V and J ends lost 9 bases and 6 bases, in that order; junction bases with no gene match: 13. The germline CDR1 and CDR2 sequences are MNHEY and SVGEGT. CDR3 sequence (DNA): TGTGCCAGTAGGCTAGCGGGCCGATCGGGCAATGAGCAGTTCTTC. As protein: CASRLAGRSGNEQFF.

Many counts were recorded for this clonotype. The chain employs TRBV6-5 and TRBJ2-6; TRBD2 agrees at 7 bases. Germline lookup yields CDR1 MNHEY and CDR2 SVGAGI. V trimming: 3 bases; J trimming: 0 bases; junction bases outside the gene matches: 8. This CDR3 has 18 residues. The CDR3 here is CASSYGRGSASGANVLTF. The CDR3 DNA sequence: TGTGCCAGCAGTTATGGGAGGGGATCCGCCTCTGGGGCCAACGTCCTGACTTTC.

The chain joins TRBV29-1 to TRBJ1-4, with 8 nucleotides matching TRBD1. CDR3 length equals 15 residues. Germline loops: CDR1 SQVTM, CDR2 ANQGSEA. With 6 bases clipped from V and 7 bases from J, the junction kept 13 bases outside the gene matches. CDR3 DNA: TGCAGCGTCCACCCTACGGGACAGGAGGGTGAAAAACTGTTTTTT. It codes for CSVHPTGQEGEKLFF.

This clonotype was detected a few times. DNA of the CDR3: TGCGCCAGCAGCCAAGATCGGACAGGCTACGAGCAGTACTTC. Amino acid sequence: CASSQDRTGYEQYF. The chain uses TRBV4-3 and TRBJ2-7; 7 positions match TRBD1. CDR1 LGHNA and CDR2 YSLEER come from the germline V gene. V shed 0 bases, J shed 3 bases, and the junction held 2 bases outside the gene matches. This CDR3 has 14 amino acids.

The V call is TRBV4-1, the J call TRBJ2-5; a possible D gene is TRBD2 (5 bases). CDR1 MGHRA and CDR2 YSYEKL come from the germline V gene. Between the trimmed V and J ends, which lost 1 base and 5 bases, there was a span of 14 bases. CDR3 length equals 15 residues. This CDR3 reads CASSQAGRGGETQYF. The DNA for the CDR3 is TGCGCCAGCAGCCAAGCGGGCCGGGGTGGGGAGACCCAGTACTTC.

V usage is TRBV12-3 or TRBV12-4 and J usage is TRBJ2-5; 10 bases fit TRBD1. The CDR3 runs 15 residues. After removal of 5 bases from V and 4 bases from J, the junction contained 7 bases not matched to a gene. The CDR3 nucleotides read TGTGCCAGCAGTCCGACAGGGGGCTTAGGAGAGACCCAGTACTTC. The encoded protein is CASSPTGGLGETQYF.

The V call is TRBV19, the J call TRBJ2-3, with 7 bases matching TRBD2. Germline-derived CDR1 and CDR2 are LNHDA and SQIVND (reference sequence). The V and J ends lost 6 bases and 1 base, in that order; junction bases with no gene match: 4. This CDR3 spans 14 amino acids. The CDR3 nucleotides read TGTGCCAGTAGAAGGCTAGCGGGCACAGATACGCAGTATTTT. Translated, it gives CASRRLAGTDTQYF.

The rearrangement joins TRBV5-1 to TRBJ1-1, with a possible D match to TRBD1 (5 bases). V gave up 0 bases and J gave up 0 bases, with 9 bases separating them. Germline assignment: CDR1 SGHRS and CDR2 YFSETQ. CDR3 length: 15 amino acids. The CDR3 coding sequence is TGCGCCAGCAGCTTGGTAGACAGTATGAACACTGAAGCTTTCTTT. This sequence encodes CASSLVDSMNTEAFF.

CDR3 nucleotide sequence: TGTGCCAGCAGTGTTACGGTGCAGAACACCGGGGAGCTGTTTTTT. Translated, it gives CASSVTVQNTGELFF. V is TRBV12-3 or TRBV12-4 and J is TRBJ2-2; no clear D. The CDR3 totals 15 residues. V lost 5 bases to trimming and J lost 1 base, with 11 bases between them.

This clonotype was seen at least ten times. This chain uses TRBV4-1 with TRBJ2-5; 7 bases align to TRBD2. V lost 1 base, J lost 1 base, and 3 bases stayed unmatched. The CDR3 extends over 15 amino acids. Germline V lookup: CDR1 MGHRA, CDR2 YSYEKL. The CDR3 loop is CASSQGVAGQETQYF. DNA for the CDR3: TGCGCCAGCAGCCAAGGAGTAGCGGGCCAAGAGACCCAGTACTTC.

This clonotype was detected a few times. The chain is built from TRBV28 and TRBJ1-2; 7 bases match TRBD1. After removal of 6 bases from V and 7 bases from J, the junction contained 11 bases not matched to a gene. Per the germline V gene, CDR1 is MDHEN and CDR2 is SYDVKM. The CDR3 is 14 amino acids. The CDR3 reads CASSADWDSGGYTF. The DNA for the CDR3 is TGTGCCAGCAGCGCCGATTGGGACAGTGGTGGCTACACCTTC.

This clonotype was seen repeatedly, ten times or more. Here the CDR3 DNA reads TGTGCCAGCAGTCGGGACGGGCTGGTGGATACGCAGTATTTT. This codes for CASSRDGLVDTQYF. V and J are TRBV27 and TRBJ2-3, with D possibly called TRBD1 or TRBD2 (5 bases each). Germline V gene data show CDR1 as MNHEY and CDR2 as SMNVEV (reference sequence). V was cut by 5 bases and J by 6 bases, with 15 bases left in between. The CDR3 is made up of 14 amino acids.

The sample holds many counts of this clonotype. This rearrangement joins TRBV5-1 to TRBJ2-5; the D is unclear. Germline V gene sequence: CDR1 SGHRS, CDR2 YFSETQ. V was clipped by 2 bases and J by 0 bases, with 14 bases between them. This CDR3 contains 16 residues. DNA of the CDR3: TGCGCCAGCAGCTTTGACCAAACCACCAACCAAGAGACCCAGTACTTC. Protein sequence: CASSFDQTTNQETQYF.

The gene calls are TRBV29-1 and TRBJ1-2, with TRBD1 as a possible D gene (6 bases). Germline V gene data show CDR1 as SQVTM and CDR2 as ANQGSEA. This CDR3 spans 11 amino acids. Trimming left V 4 bases short and J 3 bases short, with 6 bases between. CDR3 sequence reads: CSVGQDYGYTF. DNA of the CDR3: TGCAGCGTTGGACAGGACTATGGCTACACCTTC.

This clonotype was found many times. The chain joins TRBV4-1 to TRBJ2-5, with TRBD2 as a possible D gene (6 bases). Trimming stripped 4 bases from V and 4 bases from J, with 13 bases between. In germline, CDR1 is MGHRA, CDR2 YSYEKL. This CDR3 contains 14 residues. As DNA, the CDR3 is TGCGCCAGCAGCCTACGGGACTTTAGAGAGACCCAGTACTTC. It is translated as CASSLRDFRETQYF.

This clonotype was counted between two and nine times. This chain joins TRBV27 and TRBJ2-1, with a tentative D call TRBD1 (6 bases). CDR3 length equals 14 residues. Germline assignment: CDR1 MNHEY and CDR2 SMNVEV (reference sequence). V was pared by 4 bases and J by 4 bases, with 11 bases between. CDR3 sequence (DNA): TGTGCCAGCAGTTCCGATACAGGGTACAATGAGCAGTTCTTC. Translating it yields CASSSDTGYNEQFF.